These 11 T cell receptor beta chains were all obtained from the same sample, sequenced in a study of cytomegalovirus exposure and HLA in healthy donors. Researchers ran the PCR with 60 Vbeta and 13 Jbeta primers. Method: immunoSEQ multiplex PCR; TCRdb's copy keeps in-frame clones and lacks some. The sample lists approximately 160,000 clones; around two thirds were seen once. What was sequenced was PBMCs. These receptors were collected from a man between 45 and 60 years old in good health and CMV-seronegative.

The rearrangement links TRBV2 to TRBJ1-5; tentative D call: TRBD1 (5 bases). V lost 3 bases to trimming and J lost 6 bases, with 18 bases between them. Germline V gives CDR1 SNHLY, CDR2 FYNNEI. The CDR3 spans 16 residues. As DNA, the CDR3 is TGTGCCAGCAGTGACGCCGGCAGGGAGGTGGGTCAGCCCCAGCATTTT. Encoded protein: CASSDAGREVGQPQHF.

This clone was detected once. At one of its ends the junction is not consistent with the germline gene, which may arise from a read error. The chain joins TRBV4-1 to TRBJ1-2; D not resolved. Germline V CDR1 and CDR2: MGHRA, YSYEKL. This CDR3 is built from 16 residues. CDR3 bases: TGCGCCAGCAGCCAAGATCCGGGGAGAGCTAACTGTGGCTACACCTTC. Protein: CASSQDPGRANCGYTF.

The chain links TRBV6-5 to TRBJ1-2; D perhaps matches TRBD1 (5 bases). Germline CDR1 and CDR2: MNHEY and SVGAGI. V lost 0 bases to trimming and J lost 2 bases, with 10 bases between them. CDR3 length equals 15 residues. The CDR3: CASSYSPRGNYGYTF. The CDR3 bases are TGTGCCAGCAGTTACTCTCCGCGGGGGAACTATGGCTACACCTTC.

This chain connects TRBV9 to TRBJ1-1, with 7 nucleotides matching TRBD1. In germline, CDR1 is SGDLS, CDR2 YYNGEE. V shed 0 bases and J 0 bases; nucleotides not matched to a gene: 5. This CDR3 region has 16 residues. In nucleotides, the CDR3 is TGTGCCAGCAGCGTAGGACAGGGAGTCATGAACACTGAAGCTTTCTTT. Its translation is CASSVGQGVMNTEAFF.

The chain uses TRBV29-1 and TRBJ1-2; 7 nucleotides agree with TRBD1. The CDR3 length is 12 residues. Germline V gene sequence: CDR1 SQVTM, CDR2 ANQGSEA. The trim removed 7 bases at V and 4 bases at J, leaving 6 bases unmatched. The CDR3 is CSATQGSYGYTF. Written as DNA, the CDR3 is TGCAGCGCCACACAGGGGAGCTATGGCTACACCTTC.

The V gene is TRBV2, the J gene TRBJ1-2; perhaps TRBD1 as D (5 bases). The CDR3 sequence is 13 residues long. V shed 6 bases and J shed 4 bases, with 12 bases lying between them. Per germline, CDR1 SNHLY and CDR2 FYNNEI. CDR3 in DNA: TGTGCCAGCAGGACGGGGGGTCCCTATGGCTACACCTTC. Translation gives CASRTGGPYGYTF.

This chain connects TRBV7-2 to TRBJ2-7, with 9 bases identical to TRBD1. CDR1 is SGHTA and CDR2 is FQGNSA in the germline V gene. The length of the CDR3 is 15 residues. V shed 5 bases, J shed 2 bases, and the junction held 7 bases outside the gene matches. CDR3 DNA sequence: TGTGCCAGCAGCACCACCGGGACAGGGACCTACGAGCAGTACTTC. Translating gives CASSTTGTGTYEQYF.

The chain links TRBV11-2 to TRBJ2-2, with 12 bases that match TRBD1. V trimming: 5 bases; J trimming: 6 bases; junction bases outside the gene matches: 4. Germline assignment: CDR1 SGHAT and CDR2 FQNNGV. This CDR3 region has 15 residues. This CDR3 is CASSGDRGLAGELFF. CDR3 nucleotide sequence: TGTGCCAGCAGCGGGGACAGGGGGCTAGCCGGGGAGCTGTTTTTT.

The chain has TRBV6-1 and TRBJ1-2; D perhaps matches TRBD1 (6 bases). In germline, CDR1 is MNHNS, CDR2 SASEGT. The CDR3 consists of 10 residues. The V and J ends lost 11 bases and 11 bases respectively, with 15 bases between them. CDR3 protein: CARRDTQYTF. The CDR3 DNA is TGTGCCCGAAGGGACACCCAATACACCTTC.

The chain has TRBV10-3 and TRBJ1-1, with 8 positions matching TRBD1. Trimming removed 4 bases from V and 1 base from J; junction bases left unmatched: 2. The CDR3 is 14 residues long. CDR1 and CDR2 (germline): ENHRY, SYGVKD. CDR3 sequence (DNA): TGTGCCATCAGTGGGACAGGGTGGAACACTGAAGCTTTCTTT. Its protein product is CAISGTGWNTEAFF.

J is TRBJ1-1 and V is TRBV7-3; D uncertain. The V end was cut by 5 bases, the J end by 1 base, with 8 bases between. The CDR3 length is 13 residues. Germline assignment: CDR1 SGHTA and CDR2 FQGTGA. The DNA of the CDR3 is TGTGCCAGCAGCCTAGGCCAGAACACTGAAGCTTTCTTT. Translated, it gives CASSLGQNTEAFF. Full variable domain (missing parts from reference TRBV7-3 and TRBJ1-1): GAGVSQTPSNKVTEKGKYVELRCDPISGHTALYWYRQSLGQGPEFLIYFQGTGAADDSGLPNDRFFAVRPEGSVSTLKIQRTERGDSAVYLCASSLGQNTEAFFGQGTRLTVV.